Below are 13 T cell receptor beta chains sequenced from a single sample in a study of blood T cell repertoires in COVID-19. Profiled with immunoSEQ multiplex PCR; TCRdb holds only in-frame clones, not every one. The sample yields around 470,000 clones, about 90% seen once. The sequenced sample consisted of PBMCs or T cells enriched from blood (not recorded which). Source of these receptors: a man younger than 35 who had recovered from COVID-19.

The V and J genes are TRBV24-1 and TRBJ2-1, with TRBD1 matching 11 bases. The J segment lost 3 bases and the V segment lost 2 bases, leaving 5 bases of the junction unmatched. Germline-derived CDR1 and CDR2 are KGHDR and SFDVKD. CDR3 length: 17 residues. In nucleotides, the CDR3 is TGTGCCACCAGTGATTCCCCCGGGACAGGGGGCTACAATGAGCAGTTCTTC. Its protein product is CATSDSPGTGGYNEQFF.

Many counts were recorded for this clone. The V call is TRBV28, the J call TRBJ2-4; TRBD1 matches 8 bases. Losses at the gene ends were 5 bases for V and 2 bases for J; bases not matched to a gene: 8. This CDR3 has 16 residues. The germline V gene has CDR1 MDHEN and CDR2 SYDVKM. CDR3 nucleotide sequence: TGTGCCAGCAGTGCAGGGGGCGAGGTGTCCAAAAACATTCAGTACTTC. Its translation is CASSAGGEVSKNIQYF.

The chain employs TRBV27 and TRBJ1-6, with D hard to call. The V end lost 2 bases, the J end lost 4 bases, and 6 bases lay between the germline ends. Germline assignment: CDR1 MNHEY and CDR2 SMNVEV (reference sequence). This CDR3 contains 14 residues. The CDR3 loop reads CASSLTRYNSPLHF. As DNA, the CDR3 is TGTGCCAGCAGTTTAACCCGGTATAATTCACCCCTCCACTTT.

J is TRBJ1-5 and V is TRBV7-2; D ambiguous. The CDR3 length is 12 residues. CDR1 is SGHTA, CDR2 FQGNSA, per germline. The V gene lost 3 bases and the J gene lost 5 bases, with 5 bases spanning the gap. CDR3 sequence: CASSFRHQPQHF. The DNA for the CDR3 is TGTGCCAGCAGCTTCAGGCATCAGCCCCAGCATTTT.

The V gene is TRBV18, the J gene TRBJ2-5; D gene uncertain. Trimming took off 4 bases at V and 1 base at J, with 7 bases between the two ends. This CDR3 has 13 residues. Germline CDR1 and CDR2: KGHSH and LQKENI. CDR3 DNA sequence: TGTGCCAGCTCACGCAGCGCCCAAGAGACCCAGTACTTC. Amino acid sequence: CASSRSAQETQYF.

This sequence joins TRBV5-1 and TRBJ1-5; no definite D call. The V gene lost 5 bases and the J gene lost 5 bases, with 14 bases spanning the gap. The CDR3 extends over 14 amino acids. The germline V gene has CDR1 SGHRS and CDR2 YFSETQ. Here the CDR3 DNA reads TGCGCCAGCAGACGTACCCCCGTAGATCAGCCCCAGCATTTT. As protein: CASRRTPVDQPQHF.

The chain combines TRBV6-5 with TRBJ2-7, with unresolved D. The CDR3 extends over 11 amino acids. V dropped 8 bases and J dropped 1 base, with 6 bases sitting between them. CDR1 MNHEY and CDR2 SVGAGI come from the germline V gene. The chain's CDR3 is CASCSSYEQYF. As DNA, the CDR3 is TGTGCCAGCTGCAGTTCCTACGAGCAGTACTTC.

The chain uses TRBV4-1 and TRBJ1-2; TRBD1 matches 8 bases. The CDR3 contains 15 residues. Trimming took 1 base from V and 5 from J; bases not matched to a gene: 6. Germline lookup yields CDR1 MGHRA and CDR2 YSYEKL. The CDR3: CASSQARDRPYGYTF. CDR3 nucleotides: TGCGCCAGCAGCCAAGCCAGGGACAGGCCTTATGGCTACACCTTC.

CDR3 residues: CATSDHGQNYGYTF. CDR3 in DNA: TGTGCCACCAGTGATCACGGACAGAACTATGGCTACACCTTC. This chain uses TRBV24-1 with TRBJ1-2; D perhaps matches TRBD1 (6 bases). V was cut by 3 bases and J by 2 bases, with 9 bases left in between. This CDR3 region has 14 residues. CDR1 and CDR2 (germline): KGHDR, SFDVKD.

This chain joins TRBV2 and TRBJ1-5; D unresolved. The V gene's germline CDR1 is SNHLY and CDR2 FYNNEI. The CDR3 covers 15 residues. The V end was cut by 10 bases, the J end by 0 bases, with 16 bases between. The CDR3: CATSSTIVSNQPQHF. CDR3 in DNA: TGTGCCACCTCTTCTACTATAGTTAGCAATCAGCCCCAGCATTTT.

Comments on this clone: This CDR3 fails to terminate in the conserved phenylalanine or tryptophan, so it likely reflects a read error. It is unclear where the CDR3 begins or ends on the DNA, so no DNA is shown, and the CDR3 is as TCRdb lists it. The chain has TRBV30 and TRBJ2-3; the DNA was not compared with TRBD2, the D call given in the table. Germline V gene lookup returns CDR1 GTSNPN and CDR2 SVGIG (reference sequence). From its first to its last residue, the CDR3 has 12 amino acids. CDR3 in amino acids: CAWSSQTSGHRI.

The chain has TRBV20-1 and TRBJ1-6; no clear D. Germline lookup yields CDR1 DFQATT and CDR2 SNEGSKA (reference sequence). V lost 3 bases, J lost 6 bases, and 12 bases lay in between. This CDR3 is built from 14 residues. The CDR3 region is CSASLRDFNSPLHF. CDR3 in DNA: TGCAGTGCTAGTCTTAGAGATTTTAATTCACCCCTCCACTTT.

V gene TRBV29-1 combines with J gene TRBJ1-1; the D gene is possibly TRBD1 (6 bases). This CDR3 has 15 residues. Germline CDR1 reads SQVTM; CDR2 reads ANQGSEA. Trimming pared 4 bases from V and 1 base from J, leaving 16 bases between. The CDR3 is CSVGYLGQPNTEAFF. In nucleotides, the CDR3 is TGCAGCGTTGGATACCTCGGACAGCCGAACACTGAAGCTTTCTTT.